The clone carrying this T cell receptor beta chain was recorded once. Its antigen is as yet unknown. The CDR3 totals 13 residues. Germline CDR1 reads SGDLS; CDR2 reads YYNGEE. The ends were cut back, 4 bases at V and 0 bases at J, with 7 bases in the middle. This specimen belongs to a study of breast tumors, draining lymph nodes, adjacent tissues. Study results and limitations: That most tumor T cells come from lymph nodes remained unproven. Compared with lymph nodes, tumors were less diverse; compared with nontumor tissue, more. Findings are consistent with lymph node origin and intratumoral expansion of most tumor T cells.

TCRdb analysed the multiplex PCR reads with MiXCR anew, one entry per CDR3 protein. The sample has 85,000 to 130,000 distinct CDR3 sequences, 21% seen once. Axillary draining lymph nodes of breast cancer patients supplied the node samples. What was sequenced was axillary lymph node tissue. The sequence was obtained from a female donor with breast cancer. Some clones in this sample may be carry-over from other donors' samples. This chain links TRBV9 with TRBJ1-1; D remains unclear. CDR3 residues: CASSPTVNTEAFF. CDR3 bases: TGTGCCAGCAGCCCTACAGTGAACACTGAAGCTTTCTTT.